These 24 T cell receptor beta chains were sequenced from one sample in a study of blood T cell repertoires in COVID-19. Profiling relied on immunoSEQ multiplex PCR, and the TCRdb table lists in-frame clones only, not all of them. The sample includes 250,000 or so clones, just over 85% of them seen just once. Specimen: peripheral blood. These receptors came from a woman aged 25 to 39 with active or convalescent COVID-19.

V gene TRBV14 combines with J gene TRBJ1-1; D not resolved. V lost 5 bases and J 5 bases, leaving 12 bases between the germline ends. The germline V gene encodes CDR1 SGHDN and CDR2 FVKESK. The CDR3 is 13 residues long. In DNA, the CDR3 is TGTGCCAGCAGCGACCTGGGAGGTACTGAAGCTTTCTTT. Residues: CASSDLGGTEAFF.

The chain combines TRBV25-1 with TRBJ2-3; D is perhaps TRBD1 (5 bases). This CDR3 region has 16 residues. Germline V lookup: CDR1 MGHDK, CDR2 SYGVNS. V gave up 1 base and J gave up 5 bases, with 16 bases separating them. The CDR3 protein is CASSELGPVGRDTQYF. The CDR3 bases are TGTGCCAGCAGTGAATTGGGGCCCGTGGGGCGAGATACGCAGTATTTT.

The V and J genes are TRBV5-1 and TRBJ1-4; D gene uncertain. CDR3 length: 15 residues. V lost 4 bases and J lost 0, with 10 bases in between. Per germline, CDR1 SGHRS and CDR2 YFSETQ. The CDR3 DNA is TGCGCCAGCAGCCCCCATAGCCCAACTAATGAAAAACTGTTTTTT. It translates to CASSPHSPTNEKLFF. Using reference TRBV5-1 and TRBJ1-4 for the parts outside the CDR3, the full variable domain is KAGVTQTPRYLIKTRGQQVTLSCSPISGHRSVSWYQQTPGQGLQFLFEYFSETQRNKGNFPGRFSGRQFSNSRSEMNVSTLELGDSALYLCASSPHSPTNEKLFFGSGTQLSVL.

V and J are TRBV2 and TRBJ1-6, with TRBD1 identical over 10 bases. CDR3 length: 14 amino acids. Germline V lookup: CDR1 SNHLY, CDR2 FYNNEI. V shed 6 bases and J 8 bases; nucleotides not matched to a gene: 4. DNA for the CDR3: TGTGCCAGCAGCCGGGACAGGGGATATTCACCCCTCCACTTT. Translating it yields CASSRDRGYSPLHF.

This clone was recorded once. J is TRBJ1-3 and V is TRBV4-3; D gene unclear. The CDR3 is 16 residues long. Germline CDR1 and CDR2: LGHNA and YSLEER. V lost 3 bases, J lost 0 bases, and 12 bases lay in between. CDR3 region: CASSHLTAGSGNTIYF. CDR3 coding DNA: TGCGCCAGCAGCCATCTGACCGCGGGCTCTGGAAACACCATATATTTT.

The chain uses TRBV7-9 and TRBJ1-2, with TRBD1 matching 8 bases. There are 14 residues in the CDR3. CDR1 is SEHNR, CDR2 FQNEAQ, per germline (reference sequence). Trimming removed 5 bases from V and 3 bases from J; junction bases left unmatched: 5. The DNA of the CDR3 is TGTGCCAGCAGCCCCAACAGGGGGGACTATGGCTACACCTTC. It translates to CASSPNRGDYGYTF.

The chain links TRBV15 to TRBJ1-4; the D gene is possibly TRBD1 (5 bases). V was pared by 0 bases and J by 8 bases, with 13 bases between. CDR1 is LNHNV and CDR2 is YYDKDF in the germline V gene (reference sequence). The CDR3 has 15 residues. The DNA of the CDR3 is TGTGCCACCAGCAGAGAAGAGGTCGGGGGGGAAAAACTGTTTTTT. It codes for CATSREEVGGEKLFF.

The V gene is TRBV2, the J gene TRBJ2-7; TRBD2 is a possible D gene (6 bases). Germline V lookup: CDR1 SNHLY, CDR2 FYNNEI. V was shortened by 4 bases and J by 6 bases, with 16 bases between the two germline ends. The length of the CDR3 is 14 residues. CDR3 in amino acids: CASSGRGRGLEQYF. The DNA of the CDR3 is TGTGCCAGCAGTGGACGGGGAAGGGGACTCGAGCAGTACTTC.

Worth noting for this clone: Within the sample, other DNA sequences also encode this same CDR3. The chain joins TRBV5-1 to TRBJ1-1; 8 bases agree with TRBD1. Germline V CDR1 and CDR2: SGHRS, YFSETQ. The CDR3 is 14 residues long. The V and J ends lost 4 bases and 1 base, in that order; junction bases with no gene match: 3. The DNA of the CDR3 is TGCGCCAGCAGCAGACAGGGGCAGAACACTGAAGCTTTCTTT. Its translation is CASSRQGQNTEAFF.

The V call is TRBV7-2, the J call TRBJ2-7, with 7 bases lining up with TRBD1. The V gene's germline CDR1 is SGHTA and CDR2 FQGNSA. V shed 5 bases, J shed 2 bases, and the junction held 6 bases outside the gene matches. This CDR3 spans 14 amino acids. For the CDR3, the DNA is TGTGCCAGCAGCCCTAACAGGGGACCCTACGAGCAGTACTTC. Its protein is CASSPNRGPYEQYF.

This chain joins TRBV15 and TRBJ1-1; D remains ambiguous. This CDR3 has 14 amino acids. Germline loops: CDR1 LNHNV, CDR2 YYDKDF (reference sequence). V dropped 1 base and J dropped 7 bases, with 13 bases sitting between them. The CDR3 DNA reads as TGTGCCACCAGCAGAGCGTCATTCCGGGATGAAGCTTTCTTT. As protein: CATSRASFRDEAFF.

CDR3 loop: CASSPPTGSSEQFF. The CDR3 coding sequence is TGTGCCAGCAGCCCCCCCACAGGGTCCTCTGAGCAGTTCTTC. The rearrangement uses TRBV3-1 (or the pseudogene TRBV3-2) and TRBJ2-1; possibly TRBD1 for D (6 bases). Germline assignment: CDR1 LGHDT and CDR2 YNNKEL (reference sequence). The CDR3 consists of 14 residues. V lost 4 bases and J lost 9, with 16 bases in between.

The chain combines TRBV3-1 (or the pseudogene TRBV3-2) with TRBJ2-4; tentatively, D is TRBD2 (5 bases). Per the germline V gene, CDR1 is LGHDT and CDR2 is YNNKEL (reference sequence). CDR3 length: 15 residues. The V and J ends lost 0 bases and 7 bases respectively, with 13 bases between them. CDR3 region: CASSQDSGSYNIQYF. The CDR3 DNA follows: TGTGCCAGCAGCCAAGATAGTGGGAGCTACAACATTCAGTACTTC.

This rearrangement joins TRBV18 to TRBJ2-5, with TRBD2 matching over 11 bases. V gave up 3 bases and J gave up 7 bases; unmatched junction bases: 13. The CDR3 runs 17 residues. Germline CDR1 reads KGHSH; CDR2 reads LQKENI. The CDR3 protein is CASSPYSTLAGGSTQYF. The CDR3 DNA reads TGTGCCAGCTCACCTTACTCCACTCTAGCGGGGGGTTCGACCCAGTACTTC.

The chain couples TRBV30 to TRBJ1-2; D uncertain. CDR1 GTSNPN and CDR2 SVGIG come from the germline V gene (reference sequence). This CDR3 has 13 amino acids. V lost 6 bases and J 0 bases, leaving 11 bases between the germline ends. The CDR3 DNA reads TGTGCCTGTGGACGGGAGTCTAACTATGGCTACACCTTC. Protein product: CACGRESNYGYTF.

This clone has only one observation. V gene TRBV7-9 combines with J gene TRBJ2-3; 9 nucleotides match TRBD2. Trimming removed 0 bases from V and 2 bases from J; junction bases left unmatched: 3. Germline values: CDR1 SEHNR, CDR2 FQNEAQ (reference sequence). The CDR3 length is 16 residues. The CDR3 bases are TGTGCCAGCAGCTTAGCGGTAGCGGGGGCCACAGATACGCAGTATTTT. Translated, it gives CASSLAVAGATDTQYF.

This rearrangement joins TRBV7-9 to TRBJ2-5, with 9 bases that match TRBD1. From germline, CDR1 is SEHNR and CDR2 FQNEAQ (reference sequence). CDR3 length equals 13 residues. V gave up 7 bases and J gave up 2 bases; unmatched junction bases: 2. The CDR3 sequence: CASNGQGQETQYF. The CDR3 DNA sequence: TGTGCCAGCAACGGACAGGGGCAAGAGACCCAGTACTTC. Full variable domain (missing parts from reference TRBV7-9 and TRBJ2-5): DTGVSQNPRHKITKRGQNVTFRCDPISEHNRLYWYRQTLGQGPEFLTYFQNEAQLEKSRLLSDRFSAERPKGSFSTLEIQRTEQGDSAMYLCASNGQGQETQYFGPGTRLLVL.

The chain carries TRBV12-3 or TRBV12-4 and TRBJ1-2; 8 bases agree with TRBD1. The CDR3 contains 13 residues. With 10 bases clipped from V and 5 bases from J, the junction kept 9 bases outside the gene matches. The CDR3 protein is CATGTGLGYGYTF. As DNA, the CDR3 is TGTGCCACCGGGACAGGATTGGGGTATGGCTACACCTTC.

The CDR3 bases are TGTGCCAGCAGTGAACACGGAACCAGGAATCAGCCCCAGCATTTT. It is translated as CASSEHGTRNQPQHF. The J gene is TRBJ1-5, the V gene TRBV2; no firm D call. V shed 2 bases and J shed 4 bases, with 12 bases lying between them. The CDR3 is 15 residues long. CDR1 and CDR2 (germline): SNHLY, FYNNEI.

The chain carries TRBV15 and TRBJ2-7, with TRBD1 matching 7 bases. The CDR3 is 15 amino acids. CDR1 is LNHNV, CDR2 YYDKDF, per germline (reference sequence). The ends lost 0 bases at V and 1 base at J; junction bases unmatched: 3. Here the CDR3 DNA reads TGTGCCACCAGCAGAGAAGTGGACAGGTCCTACGAGCAGTACTTC. It encodes CATSREVDRSYEQYF.

This sequence joins TRBV7-2 and TRBJ1-2, with D unclear. V lost 1 base and J lost 5, with 11 bases in between. This CDR3 region has 14 residues. Germline CDR1 and CDR2: SGHTA and FQGNSA. As DNA, the CDR3 is TGTGCCAGCAGCTTAGTAACGGCGGATTATGGCTACACCTTC. Amino acid sequence: CASSLVTADYGYTF.

The rearrangement joins TRBV6-2 or TRBV6-3 to TRBJ2-2; 10 nucleotides align to TRBD2. Per germline, CDR1 MNHEY and CDR2 SVGEGT. The CDR3 has 19 amino acids. V shed 0 bases, J shed 1 base, and the junction held 8 bases outside the gene matches. For the CDR3, the DNA is TGTGCCAGCAGTTACTCGACGGTCGGGACTAGCGAGAACACCGGGGAGCTGTTTTTT. This sequence encodes CASSYSTVGTSENTGELFF.

The V and J genes are TRBV19 and TRBJ1-4; the match to TRBD1 covers 10 bases. V trimming: 4 bases; J trimming: 2 bases; junction bases outside the gene matches: 7. The CDR3 spans 17 residues. Germline CDR1 and CDR2: LNHDA and SQIVND (reference sequence). Written as DNA, the CDR3 is TGTGCCAGTAGTACCCGGACAGGGGGTTCTACTAATGAAAAACTGTTTTTT. Encoded protein: CASSTRTGGSTNEKLFF. The entire variable domain, with the rest obtained from reference TRBV19 and TRBJ1-4, is as follows: DGGITQSPKYLFRKEGQNVTLSCEQNLNHDAMYWYRQDPGQGLRLIYYSQIVNDFQKGDIAEGYSVSREKKESFPLTVTSAQKNPTAFYLCASSTRTGGSTNEKLFFGSGTQLSVL.

V usage is TRBV15 and J usage is TRBJ2-3, with 8 bases that match TRBD2. J lost 3 bases, V lost 4 bases, and 15 bases had no gene match. Germline CDR1 is LNHNV and CDR2 is YYDKDF (reference sequence). This CDR3 region has 18 residues. The CDR3 region is CATSTRGGKAGVTDTQYF. The CDR3 DNA reads as TGTGCCACCAGCACCCGGGGGGGAAAAGCGGGCGTGACAGATACGCAGTATTTT.